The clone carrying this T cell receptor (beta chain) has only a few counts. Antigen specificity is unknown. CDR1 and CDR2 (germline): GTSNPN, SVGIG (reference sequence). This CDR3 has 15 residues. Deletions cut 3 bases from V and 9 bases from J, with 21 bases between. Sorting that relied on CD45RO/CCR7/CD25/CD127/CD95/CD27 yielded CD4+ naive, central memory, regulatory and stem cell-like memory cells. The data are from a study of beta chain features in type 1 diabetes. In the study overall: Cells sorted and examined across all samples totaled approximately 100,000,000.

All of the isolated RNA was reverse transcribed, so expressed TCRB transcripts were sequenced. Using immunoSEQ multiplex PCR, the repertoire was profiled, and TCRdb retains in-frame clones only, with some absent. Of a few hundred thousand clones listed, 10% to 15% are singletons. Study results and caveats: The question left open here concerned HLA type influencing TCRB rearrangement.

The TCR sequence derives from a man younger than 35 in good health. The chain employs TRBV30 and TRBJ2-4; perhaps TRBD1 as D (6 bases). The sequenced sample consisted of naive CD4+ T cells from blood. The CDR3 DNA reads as TGTGCCTGGAGCCCACCCGGGACCCAGGGGAGCATTCAGTACTTC. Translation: CAWSPPGTQGSIQYF.